These 14 T cell receptor beta chains originate from one sample sequenced in a study of response to subunit inactivated influenza vaccine. TCRdb reprocessed the RT-PCR reads with MiXCR, giving one entry per CDR3 protein. The sample gives 860,000 or so distinct CDR3 sequences, around 21% of which show up once; around 9.6% is in the top ten. The source material was PBMCs from blood, sampled approximately 5 days after vaccination. The receptors originated from a man aged 50 to 60 who received an inactivated influenza vaccine.

In this sample, this clonotype turned up a few times. This chain joins TRBV14 and TRBJ1-1; D perhaps matches TRBD1 (5 bases). The CDR3 contains 14 residues. V shed 1 base and J shed 3 bases, with 9 bases lying between them. Germline V lookup: CDR1 SGHDN, CDR2 FVKESK. The CDR3 spells CASSQGTLYTEAFF. Written as DNA, the CDR3 is TGTGCCAGCAGCCAAGGGACACTTTACACTGAAGCTTTCTTT.

This rearrangement joins TRBV24-1 to TRBJ2-1, with 12 bases matching TRBD2. After removal of 4 bases from V and 9 bases from J, the junction contained 3 bases not matched to a gene. The CDR3 loop spans 14 amino acids. CDR1 KGHDR and CDR2 SFDVKD come from the germline V gene. CDR3 in amino acids: CATSDSGLAGEQFF. CDR3 DNA sequence: TGTGCCACCAGTGACTCGGGACTAGCGGGTGAGCAGTTCTTC.

This clonotype was seen more than once but under ten times. J is TRBJ1-2 and V is TRBV20-1, with D perhaps matching TRBD1 (5 bases). CDR3 length: 13 residues. CDR1 is DFQATT, CDR2 SNEGSKA, per germline (reference sequence). Between the trimmed V and J ends, which lost 2 bases and 4 bases, there was a span of 11 bases. In nucleotides, the CDR3 is TGCAGTGCTAGACCGAGACAGAGCTATGGCTACACCTTC. It yields the protein CSARPRQSYGYTF.

This clonotype was counted between two and nine times. The chain has TRBV5-5 and TRBJ2-7; D is possibly TRBD2 (6 bases). The CDR3 sequence is 15 residues long. CDR1 SGHKS and CDR2 YYEKEE come from the germline V gene (reference sequence). Trimming pared 1 base from V and 6 bases from J, leaving 17 bases between. The CDR3 sequence: CASSLWVRETGEQYF. CDR3 DNA: TGTGCCAGCAGCTTGTGGGTTCGGGAGACGGGCGAGCAGTACTTC.

The chain carries TRBV27 and TRBJ2-2, with D unresolved. V shed 5 bases and J shed 4 bases, with 14 bases lying between them. This CDR3 has 15 amino acids. The germline CDR1 and CDR2 sequences are MNHEY and SMNVEV (reference sequence). The CDR3 DNA sequence: TGTGCCAGCAGTAGGTCAGCCCCGGGCACCGGGGAGCTGTTTTTT. Translating gives CASSRSAPGTGELFF.

The genes are TRBV20-1 and TRBJ2-5; D perhaps matches TRBD2 (5 bases). Germline values: CDR1 DFQATT, CDR2 SNEGSKA (reference sequence). This CDR3 is built from 14 residues. The V and J ends lost 0 bases and 2 bases respectively, with 10 bases between them. The CDR3, as DNA: TGCAGTGCTAGAGAGCGGGCCAAGCAAGAGACCCAGTACTTC. This translates into CSARERAKQETQYF.

The V call is TRBV29-1, the J call TRBJ2-1; the match to TRBD2 covers 14 bases. Per germline, CDR1 SQVTM and CDR2 ANQGSEA. V shed 4 bases, J shed 0 bases, and the junction held 11 bases outside the gene matches. The CDR3 has 19 residues. As DNA, the CDR3 is TGCAGCGTTGGAGGGACTAGCGGGGGCCCGTGGGTCTCCTACAATGAGCAGTTCTTC. Amino acids: CSVGGTSGGPWVSYNEQFF.

This chain joins TRBV7-2 and TRBJ1-5; TRBD1 matches 8 bases. The CDR3 is 17 residues long. V lost 5 bases, J lost 0 bases, and 9 bases stayed unmatched. Germline CDR1 is SGHTA and CDR2 is FQGNSA. CDR3 sequence reads: CASSQQNRGYSNQPQHF. In nucleotides, the CDR3 is TGTGCCAGCAGCCAACAAAACAGGGGGTATAGCAATCAGCCCCAGCATTTT.

This clonotype was seen more than once but under ten times. This rearrangement joins TRBV11-2 to TRBJ1-2, with TRBD1 identical over 8 bases. Trimming took 6 bases from V and 8 from J; bases not matched to a gene: 8. In germline, CDR1 is SGHAT, CDR2 FQNNGV. CDR3 length: 13 residues. The CDR3 bases are TGTGCCAGCAGTCATGGACAGGGTCAGGGCTACACCTTC. Its protein is CASSHGQGQGYTF.

The sample holds many counts of this clonotype. The CDR3 is CASSPMTASYEQYF. In nucleotides, the CDR3 is TGTGCCAGCAGCCCAATGACGGCCTCCTACGAGCAGTACTTC. The chain links TRBV5-5 to TRBJ2-7, with D uncertain. The V gene's germline CDR1 is SGHKS and CDR2 YYEKEE (reference sequence). V was cut by 4 bases and J by 0 bases, with 11 bases left in between. The CDR3 has 14 amino acids.

The table lists this clonotype with a few counts. V usage is TRBV5-5 and J usage is TRBJ1-5; 7 bases are a match to TRBD1. CDR3 length: 15 residues. Germline-derived CDR1 and CDR2 are SGHKS and YYEKEE (reference sequence). V trimming: 2 bases; J trimming: 2 bases; junction bases outside the gene matches: 4. The CDR3 is CASSFEGGGNQPQHF. CDR3 in DNA: TGTGCCAGCAGCTTTGAAGGGGGCGGCAATCAGCCCCAGCATTTT.

The rearrangement uses TRBV5-1 and TRBJ1-1; TRBD1 agrees at 9 bases. Germline CDR1 and CDR2: SGHRS and YFSETQ. J gave up 4 bases and V 0 bases, and 4 bases lay outside the gene matches. The CDR3 consists of 15 residues. In nucleotides, the CDR3 is TGCGCCAGCAGCTTGGAGCGGACAGGGGTCACTGAAGCTTTCTTT. Protein: CASSLERTGVTEAFF.

This clonotype was seen a single time. The J gene is TRBJ2-7, the V gene TRBV20-1; perhaps TRBD1 as D (6 bases). This CDR3 comprises 13 residues. Germline V gene sequence: CDR1 DFQATT, CDR2 SNEGSKA (reference sequence). With 5 bases removed from V and 4 bases from J, the gap between germline ends came to 15 bases. The CDR3 sequence: CSALRQAGYEQYF. Here the CDR3 DNA reads TGCAGTGCTCTTCGACAGGCCGGTTACGAGCAGTACTTC.

The chain couples TRBV10-3 to TRBJ2-3; 7 bases map to TRBD1. The CDR3 has 19 residues. V trimming: 9 bases; J trimming: 6 bases; junction bases outside the gene matches: 27. Germline CDR1 reads ENHRY; CDR2 reads SYGVKD. This CDR3 is CAIDTENTRDSLTWDTQYF. As DNA, the CDR3 is TGTGCCATAGATACAGAAAATACCCGGGACAGCCTGACGTGGGATACGCAGTATTTT.